This passage covers 28 T cell receptor beta chains from one sample sequenced in a study of graft-versus-host responses after intestinal transplantation. The antigens these receptors bind are not known. Measured with immunoSEQ multiplex PCR; TCRdb has only the in-frame clones, and not every one. The data show approximately 82,000 clones, with 85% to 95% seen just once and 1.1% held by the top ten. Sequenced material: unstimulated CD8+ T cells sorted from spleen or lymph node cells, taken before transplant. All receptors derive from a human donor who was the organ donor for an intestinal transplant.

Only one count was recorded for this clone. This chain uses TRBV7-4 with TRBJ1-6, with 7 bases aligning to TRBD1. CDR3 length equals 17 residues. V was clipped by 5 bases and J by 10 bases; unmatched bases: 17. Germline CDR1 SGHVT, CDR2 SQSDAQ. This CDR3 is CASSPPPGAGGDSPLHF. The CDR3 nucleotides read TGTGCCAGCAGCCCACCCCCGGGGGCAGGGGGTGACTCACCCCTCCACTTT. The whole variable domain, remainder taken from reference TRBV7-4 and TRBJ1-6, is GAGVSQSPRYKVAKRGRDVALRCDSISGHVTLYWYRQTLGQGSEVLTYSQSDAQRDKSGRPSGRFSAERPERSVSTLKIQRTEQGDSAVYLCASSPPPGAGGDSPLHFGNGTRLTVT.

J is TRBJ2-3 and V is TRBV4-1, with 10 bases identical to TRBD2. Germline V gives CDR1 MGHRA, CDR2 YSYEKL. Trimming cost V 2 bases and J 4 bases; bases outside gene matches: 18. The CDR3 has 20 residues. As DNA, the CDR3 is TGCGCCAGCAGCCAATCTTCTTTATTAGTTCTAGCGGGAGCTTCAGATACGCAGTATTTT. It translates to CASSQSSLLVLAGASDTQYF.

This clone occurred once. V gene TRBV6-1 combines with J gene TRBJ2-1; TRBD2 matches 8 bases. Germline V lookup: CDR1 MNHNS, CDR2 SASEGT. The CDR3 totals 14 residues. Trimming took 7 bases from V and 5 from J; bases not matched to a gene: 7. The CDR3: CASTGGGPHNEQFF. CDR3 sequence (DNA): TGTGCCAGCACGGGCGGGGGGCCCCACAATGAGCAGTTCTTC.

The chain carries TRBV6-5 and TRBJ1-2, with D maybe TRBD1 (5 bases). CDR3 length: 12 residues. Germline CDR1 reads MNHEY; CDR2 reads SVGAGI. CDR3 DNA sequence: TGTGCGGCCCGGGGGGGAGACTATGGCTACACCTTC. Its translation: CAARGGDYGYTF.

In DNA, the CDR3 is TGCAGCGTTGTTCTAGCTTTAGATACGCAGTATTTT. It translates to CSVVLALDTQYF. V usage is TRBV29-1 and J usage is TRBJ2-3, with D possibly TRBD2 on 5 matching bases. The V end was cut by 4 bases, the J end by 5 bases, with 10 bases between. The CDR3 has 12 residues. Germline V gene data show CDR1 as SQVTM and CDR2 as ANQGSEA.

The chain combines TRBV30 with TRBJ1-1, with unresolved D. The CDR3 has 12 residues. Germline-derived CDR1 and CDR2 are GTSNPN and SVGIG (reference sequence). V gave up 0 bases and J gave up 0 bases, with 2 bases separating them. The CDR3 nucleotides read TGTGCCTGGAGTGTCATGAACACTGAAGCTTTCTTT. It specifies CAWSVMNTEAFF. The full variable domain, its missing parts supplied by reference TRBV30 and TRBJ1-1, is SQTIHQWPATLVQPVGSPLSLECTVEGTSNPNLYWYRQAAGRGLQLLFYSVGIGQISSEVPQNLSASRPQDRQFILSSKKLLLSDSGFYLCAWSVMNTEAFFGQGTRLTVV.

This chain joins TRBV27 and TRBJ2-3; TRBD1 might be the D (6 bases). With 7 bases removed from V and 2 bases from J, the gap between germline ends came to 28 bases. CDR3 length equals 19 residues. Germline CDR1 is MNHEY and CDR2 is SMNVEV (reference sequence). The DNA for the CDR3 is TGTGCCAGCAAACCCTACCTCCTCAAGCGCGGACAGTTCACAGATACGCAGTATTTT. Its translation: CASKPYLLKRGQFTDTQYF.

The chain recombines TRBV19 with TRBJ2-7; 7 bases map to TRBD1. Germline assignment: CDR1 LNHDA and CDR2 SQIVND (reference sequence). This CDR3 spans 14 amino acids. V lost 5 bases, J lost 3 bases, and 7 bases stayed unmatched. CDR3 protein: CASSLGPGGYEQYF. The CDR3 nucleotides are TGTGCCAGTAGTTTGGGGCCAGGGGGCTACGAGCAGTACTTC.

The J gene is TRBJ1-2, the V gene TRBV19, with D possibly being TRBD1 (5 bases). This CDR3 comprises 13 residues. Germline CDR1 reads LNHDA; CDR2 reads SQIVND (reference sequence). V was clipped by 3 bases and J by 6 bases, with 11 bases between them. The CDR3 DNA follows: TGTGCCAGTAGTATGATGGGGGGTAATGGCTACACCTTC. Translating gives CASSMMGGNGYTF. Based on the CDR3 plus reference TRBV19 and TRBJ1-2, the full variable domain is DGGITQSPKYLFRKEGQNVTLSCEQNLNHDAMYWYRQDPGQGLRLIYYSQIVNDFQKGDIAEGYSVSREKKESFPLTVTSAQKNPTAFYLCASSMMGGNGYTFGSGTRLTVV.

V gene TRBV5-1 combines with J gene TRBJ2-7, with a tentative D call TRBD2 (6 bases). Germline V gene data show CDR1 as SGHRS and CDR2 as YFSETQ. Trimming shortened V by 2 bases and J by 2 bases, and 11 bases separated the two germline ends. The CDR3 runs to 14 residues. The CDR3 bases are TGCGCCAGCAGCTTCGGCGGGGTAGCCTACGAGCAGTACTTC. Protein sequence: CASSFGGVAYEQYF.

As regards this clone: A junction end diverges from the germline sequence, so it may reflect a read error. The rearrangement uses TRBV9 and TRBJ1-3; perhaps TRBD1 as D (6 bases). This CDR3 contains 17 residues. Germline lookup yields CDR1 SGDLS and CDR2 YYNGEE. CDR3 sequence reads: CANSVGGQLSSGNTIYF. CDR3 sequence (DNA): TGTGCCAACAGCGTGGGTGGACAGTTGAGCTCTGGAAACACCATATATTTT. Combining the CDR3 with reference TRBV9 and TRBJ1-3 gives the whole variable domain DSGVTQTPKHLITATGQRVTLRCSPRSGDLSVYWYQQSLDQGLQFLIQYYNGEERAKGNILERFSAQQFPDLHSELNLSSLELGDSALYFCANSVGGQLSSGNTIYFGEGSWLTVV.

The V gene is TRBV5-4, the J gene TRBJ1-3, with D perhaps TRBD1 (6 bases). Per the germline V gene, CDR1 is SGHNT and CDR2 is YYREEE (reference sequence). Trimming stripped 3 bases from V and 6 bases from J, with 10 bases between. This CDR3 has 13 residues. CDR3 region: CASSSRTENTIYF. In nucleotides, the CDR3 is TGTGCCAGCAGCTCGAGGACAGAAAACACCATATATTTT.

This chain uses TRBV5-6 with TRBJ1-2, with no clear D. Trimming took off 3 bases at V and 4 bases at J, with 13 bases between the two ends. CDR1 and CDR2 from the germline V gene are SGHDT and YYEEEE. The CDR3 sequence is 14 residues long. CDR3: CASSSLGSLYGYTF. DNA for the CDR3: TGTGCCAGCAGCTCCCTAGGGAGTCTCTATGGCTACACCTTC. The full variable domain, with the rest looked up from reference TRBV5-6 and TRBJ1-2, is DAGVTQSPTHLIKTRGQQVTLRCSPKSGHDTVSWYQQALGQGPQFIFQYYEEEERQRGNFPDRFSGHQFPNYSSELNVNALLLGDSALYLCASSSLGSLYGYTFGSGTRLTVV.

V usage is TRBV9 and J usage is TRBJ2-7; possibly TRBD1 for D (6 bases). Trimming removed 3 bases at V and 2 bases at J, with 15 bases between. Germline V CDR1 and CDR2: SGDLS, YYNGEE. The CDR3 totals 15 residues. CDR3 nucleotide sequence: TGTGCCAGCAGCGCCAAACAGGGTCCGCCCTACGAGCAGTACTTC. It specifies CASSAKQGPPYEQYF.

The V gene is TRBV7-9, the J gene TRBJ1-2; D is undetermined. The CDR3 extends over 13 amino acids. CDR1 is SEHNR and CDR2 is FQNEAQ in the germline V gene (reference sequence). V gave up 3 bases and J gave up 9 bases, with 14 bases separating them. CDR3: CASSFSGLLSYTF. The CDR3 coding sequence is TGTGCCAGCAGCTTCAGCGGGTTGTTGAGCTACACCTTC.

For this clone: Germline is not matched at one junction end, which may reflect a read error. The chain recombines TRBV7-7 with TRBJ2-1; tentative D call: TRBD2 (7 bases). The CDR3 is made up of 17 amino acids. Looked up from germline, CDR1 is SSHAT and CDR2 is FNYEAQ (reference sequence). The CDR3 nucleotides are TGTGCTAGCAGCTTAGGGGTGGCGGGGGCCTCCTACAATGAGCAGTTCTTC. Protein sequence: CASSLGVAGASYNEQFF.

The chain combines TRBV13 with TRBJ2-7; perhaps TRBD2 as D (5 bases). V was cut by 5 bases and J by 4 bases, with 15 bases left in between. Germline-derived CDR1 and CDR2 are PRHDT and FYEKMQ (reference sequence). The CDR3 sequence is 14 residues long. As DNA, the CDR3 is TGTGCCAGCAGCCTGGAGGCCAGCATGTACGAGCAGTACTTC. As protein: CASSLEASMYEQYF.

The CDR3 nucleotides are TGTGCCAGCAGCTTGGGGGGCCACTACGAGCAGTACTTC. Translated: CASSLGGHYEQYF. The rearrangement uses TRBV5-4 and TRBJ2-7, with D perhaps matching TRBD1 (5 bases). Trimming shortened V by 0 bases and J by 3 bases, and 7 bases separated the two germline ends. The CDR3 loop spans 13 amino acids. Germline CDR1 and CDR2: SGHNT and YYREEE (reference sequence).

The sample holds one count of this clone. The chain employs TRBV15 and TRBJ2-1; D is uncertain. The germline gives CDR1 LNHNV, CDR2 YYDKDF (reference sequence). The CDR3 extends over 12 amino acids. The ends were cut back, 2 bases at V and 5 bases at J, with 4 bases in the middle. As DNA, the CDR3 is TGTGCCACCAGCAGATCGGACAATGAGCAGTTCTTC. Residues: CATSRSDNEQFF.

The J gene is TRBJ2-5, the V gene TRBV5-1; 16 positions match TRBD2. Germline loops: CDR1 SGHRS, CDR2 YFSETQ. CDR3 length: 16 residues. The trim removed 4 bases at V and 4 bases at J, leaving 4 bases unmatched. The CDR3, as DNA: TGCGCCAGCAGCGTGGGACTAGCGGGGGGGGTAGAGACCCAGTACTTC. This translates into CASSVGLAGGVETQYF.

The chain links TRBV19 to TRBJ1-2; no reliable D call. The germline CDR1 and CDR2 sequences are LNHDA and SQIVND (reference sequence). This CDR3 has 14 amino acids. Trimming removed 1 base at V and 3 bases at J, with 9 bases between. The CDR3 DNA reads TGTGCCAGTAGTATAGGAGGGTCCGACTATGGCTACACCTTC. This codes for CASSIGGSDYGYTF. Complete variable domain (other parts from reference TRBV19 and TRBJ1-2): DGGITQSPKYLFRKEGQNVTLSCEQNLNHDAMYWYRQDPGQGLRLIYYSQIVNDFQKGDIAEGYSVSREKKESFPLTVTSAQKNPTAFYLCASSIGGSDYGYTFGSGTRLTVV.

The J gene is TRBJ1-1, the V gene TRBV9, with 7 bases fitting TRBD1. The V gene's germline CDR1 is SGDLS and CDR2 YYNGEE. CDR3 length equals 12 residues. Losses at the gene ends were 3 bases for V and 7 bases for J; bases not matched to a gene: 3. This chain's CDR3 is CASSDTGVEAFF. As DNA, the CDR3 is TGTGCCAGCAGCGATACAGGGGTTGAAGCTTTCTTT.

The J gene is TRBJ2-2, the V gene TRBV15, with 9 bases lining up with TRBD2. V lost 0 bases and J lost 3; bases outside the gene matches: 5. Germline CDR1 reads LNHNV; CDR2 reads YYDKDF (reference sequence). This CDR3 is built from 17 residues. CDR3 bases: TGTGCCACCAGCAGAGAGTCGGGACTAGCTGACACCGGGGAGCTGTTTTTT. Translating it yields CATSRESGLADTGELFF.

The gene calls are TRBV7-9 and TRBJ1-2, with a weak D call TRBD1 (5 bases). The germline V gene encodes CDR1 SEHNR and CDR2 FQNEAQ (reference sequence). CDR3 size: 13 residues. The ends were cut back, 3 bases at V and 6 bases at J, with 11 bases in the middle. The CDR3 region has the DNA TGTGCCAGCAGCTTTAGAAGGGGAAATGGCTACACCTTC. Residues: CASSFRRGNGYTF.

The rearrangement joins TRBV7-8 to TRBJ1-2; perhaps TRBD1 as D (6 bases). The CDR3 sequence is 15 residues long. The V and J ends lost 6 bases and 3 bases respectively, with 17 bases between them. Germline V lookup: CDR1 SGHVS, CDR2 FQNEAQ. CDR3 in DNA: TGTGCCAGCAGGGGACCCACAGGGTCGTACTATGGCTACACCTTC. Translation gives CASRGPTGSYYGYTF.

The chain recombines TRBV2 with TRBJ1-5; D gene ambiguous. Trimming cost V 2 bases and J 0 bases, with 8 bases left between them. The V gene's germline CDR1 is SNHLY and CDR2 FYNNEI. The CDR3 is made up of 15 amino acids. CDR3: CASSEKPYSNQPQHF. As DNA, the CDR3 is TGTGCCAGCAGTGAAAAGCCGTATAGCAATCAGCCCCAGCATTTT. The full variable domain, in which reference TRBV2 and TRBJ1-5 provide the parts outside the CDR3, is EPEVTQTPSHQVTQMGQEVILRCVPISNHLYFYWYRQILGQKVEFLVSFYNNEISEKSEIFDDQFSVERPDGSNFTLKIRSTKLEDSAMYFCASSEKPYSNQPQHFGDGTRLSIL.

The V gene is TRBV27, the J gene TRBJ1-2, with a weak D call TRBD1 (5 bases). CDR1 and CDR2 (germline): MNHEY, SMNVEV (reference sequence). V was cut by 1 base and J by 7 bases, with 16 bases left in between. CDR3 size: 15 residues. CDR3 amino acids: CASSLFGGDAGGYTF. The CDR3 region has the DNA TGTGCCAGCAGTTTATTTGGGGGGGATGCGGGTGGCTACACCTTC.

The V gene is TRBV13, the J gene TRBJ2-2; D remains ambiguous. V lost 8 bases to trimming and J lost 1 base, with 8 bases between them. The CDR3 extends over 13 amino acids. Germline CDR1 reads PRHDT; CDR2 reads FYEKMQ (reference sequence). This CDR3 is CASERLNTGELFF. Here the CDR3 DNA reads TGTGCCAGCGAGCGCTTGAACACCGGGGAGCTGTTTTTT.